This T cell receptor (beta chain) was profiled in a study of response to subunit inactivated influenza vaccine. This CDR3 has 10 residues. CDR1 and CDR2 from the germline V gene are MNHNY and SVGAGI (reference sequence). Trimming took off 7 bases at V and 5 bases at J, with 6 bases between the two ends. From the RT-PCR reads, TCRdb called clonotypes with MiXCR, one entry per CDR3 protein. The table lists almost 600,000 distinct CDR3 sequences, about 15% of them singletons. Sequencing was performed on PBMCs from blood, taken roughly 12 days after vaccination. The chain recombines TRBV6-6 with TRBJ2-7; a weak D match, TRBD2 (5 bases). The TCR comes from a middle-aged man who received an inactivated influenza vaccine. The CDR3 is CASIGDEQYF. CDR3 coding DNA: TGTGCCAGCATCGGGGACGAGCAGTACTTC.